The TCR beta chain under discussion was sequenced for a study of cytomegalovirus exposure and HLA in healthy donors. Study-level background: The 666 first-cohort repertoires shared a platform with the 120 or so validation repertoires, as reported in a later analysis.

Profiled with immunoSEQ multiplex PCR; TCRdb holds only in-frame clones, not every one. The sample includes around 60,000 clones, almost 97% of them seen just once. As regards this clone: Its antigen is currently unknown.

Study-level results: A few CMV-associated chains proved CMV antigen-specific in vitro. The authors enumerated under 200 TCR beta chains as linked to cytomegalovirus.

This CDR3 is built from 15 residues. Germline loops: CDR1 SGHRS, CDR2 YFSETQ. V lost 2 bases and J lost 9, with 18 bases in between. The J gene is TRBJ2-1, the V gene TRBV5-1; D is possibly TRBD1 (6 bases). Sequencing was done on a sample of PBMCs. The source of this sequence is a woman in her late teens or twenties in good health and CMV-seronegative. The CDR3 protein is CASSFVAGAQGEQFF. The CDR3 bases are TGCGCCAGCAGCTTTGTGGCAGGGGCACAGGGTGAGCAGTTCTTC.